This T cell receptor beta chain was sequenced in a study of CD8 T cells in ankylosing spondylitis. CDR3 length: 14 amino acids. V lost 6 bases to trimming and J lost 2 bases, with 14 bases between them. Germline loops: CDR1 DFQATT, CDR2 SNEGSKA (reference sequence). By quantitative 5'-RACE with molecular barcodes, the TCR beta libraries were made. MiXCR was run by TCRdb on the 5' RACE reads, yielding one entry per CDR3 protein. The sample records nearly 250,000 distinct CDR3 sequences, roughly a third being singletons. The sequenced sample was blood, either unsorted or a sorted T cell fraction (not recorded which). The source is a male donor with ankylosing spondylitis or in good health (not recorded which). The genes are TRBV20-1 and TRBJ1-5; D is ambiguous. The CDR3 DNA follows: TGCAGTGCGGCCCCCTTGGGAGGCAATCAGCCCCAGCATTTT. This encodes CSAAPLGGNQPQHF.